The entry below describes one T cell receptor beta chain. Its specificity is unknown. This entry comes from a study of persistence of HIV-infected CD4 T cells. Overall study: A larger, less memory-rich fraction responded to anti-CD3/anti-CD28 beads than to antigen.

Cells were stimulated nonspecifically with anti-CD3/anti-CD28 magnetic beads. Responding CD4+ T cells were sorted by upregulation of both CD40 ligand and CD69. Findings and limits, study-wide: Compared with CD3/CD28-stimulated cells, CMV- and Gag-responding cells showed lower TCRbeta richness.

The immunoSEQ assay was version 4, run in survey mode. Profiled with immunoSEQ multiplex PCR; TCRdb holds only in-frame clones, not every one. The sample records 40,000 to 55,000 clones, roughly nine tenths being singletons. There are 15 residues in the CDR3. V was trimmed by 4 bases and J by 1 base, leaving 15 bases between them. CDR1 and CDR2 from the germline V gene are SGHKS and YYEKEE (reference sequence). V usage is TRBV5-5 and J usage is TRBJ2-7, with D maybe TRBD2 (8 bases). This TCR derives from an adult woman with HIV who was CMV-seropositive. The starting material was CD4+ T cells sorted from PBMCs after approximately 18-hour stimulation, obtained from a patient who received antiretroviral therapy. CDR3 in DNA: TGTGCCAGCAGCCTAGGGGGCGGGGGGTCCTACGAGCAGTACTTC. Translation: CASSLGGGGSYEQYF.